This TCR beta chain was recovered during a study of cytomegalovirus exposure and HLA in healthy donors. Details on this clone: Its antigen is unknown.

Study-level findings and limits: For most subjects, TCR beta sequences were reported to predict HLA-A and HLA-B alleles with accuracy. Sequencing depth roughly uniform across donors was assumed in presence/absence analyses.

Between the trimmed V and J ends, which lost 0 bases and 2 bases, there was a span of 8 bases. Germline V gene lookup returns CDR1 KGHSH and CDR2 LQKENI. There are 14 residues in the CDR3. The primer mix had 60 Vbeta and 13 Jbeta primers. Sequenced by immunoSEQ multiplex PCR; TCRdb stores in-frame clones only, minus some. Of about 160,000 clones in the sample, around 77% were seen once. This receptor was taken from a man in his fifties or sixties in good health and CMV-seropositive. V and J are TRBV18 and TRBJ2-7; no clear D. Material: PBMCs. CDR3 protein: CASSPPSKPYEQYF. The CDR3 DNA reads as TGTGCCAGCTCACCACCTTCTAAACCCTACGAGCAGTACTTC.